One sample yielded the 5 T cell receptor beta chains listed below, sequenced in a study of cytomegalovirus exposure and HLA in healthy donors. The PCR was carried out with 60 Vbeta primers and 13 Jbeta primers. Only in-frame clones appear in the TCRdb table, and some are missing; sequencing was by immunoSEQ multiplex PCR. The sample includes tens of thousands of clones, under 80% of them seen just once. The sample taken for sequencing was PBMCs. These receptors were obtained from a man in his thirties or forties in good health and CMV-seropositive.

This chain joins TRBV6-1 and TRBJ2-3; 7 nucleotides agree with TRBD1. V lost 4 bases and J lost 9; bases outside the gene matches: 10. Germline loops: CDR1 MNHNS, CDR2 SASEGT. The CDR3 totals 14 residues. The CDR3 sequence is CASSGGTDRYTQYF. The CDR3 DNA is TGTGCCAGCAGTGGGGGGACAGACAGATACACGCAGTATTTT.

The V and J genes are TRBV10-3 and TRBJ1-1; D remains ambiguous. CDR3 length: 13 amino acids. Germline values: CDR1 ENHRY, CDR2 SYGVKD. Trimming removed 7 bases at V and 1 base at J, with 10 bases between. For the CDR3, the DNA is TGTGCCATCAAAGCCTTAAAGAACACTGAAGCTTTCTTT. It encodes CAIKALKNTEAFF.

The CDR3 DNA sequence: TGTGCCAGCAGCCAGGAAGCGGGTTACGAGCAGTACTTC. It codes for CASSQEAGYEQYF. The chain uses TRBV4-2 and TRBJ2-7; maybe TRBD2 (6 bases). Trimming removed 3 bases from V and 4 bases from J, with 10 bases in between. The CDR3 is 13 residues long. Germline CDR1 reads LGHNA; CDR2 reads YNFKEQ.

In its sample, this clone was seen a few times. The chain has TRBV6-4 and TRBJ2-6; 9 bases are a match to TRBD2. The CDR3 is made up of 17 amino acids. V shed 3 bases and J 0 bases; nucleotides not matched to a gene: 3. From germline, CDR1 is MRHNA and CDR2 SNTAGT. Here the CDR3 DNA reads TGTGCCAGCAGTGAGGGACTAGCTAACTCTGGGGCCAACGTCCTGACTTTC. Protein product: CASSEGLANSGANVLTF.

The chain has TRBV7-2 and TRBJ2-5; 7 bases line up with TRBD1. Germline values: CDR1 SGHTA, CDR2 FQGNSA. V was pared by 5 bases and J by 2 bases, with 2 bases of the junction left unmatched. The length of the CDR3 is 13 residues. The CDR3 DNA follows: TGTGCCAGCAGCCGGGACAGTCAAGAGACCCAGTACTTC. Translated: CASSRDSQETQYF.